Listed below are T cell receptor beta chains from one sample, sequenced in a study of blood T cell repertoires in COVID-19. Sequencing was performed with immunoSEQ multiplex PCR; in TCRdb, only in-frame clones are kept and a portion is missing. Among 150,000 to 180,000 clones listed, around 84% were seen once. The source material was peripheral blood. Receptors were obtained from a man older than 75 with acute or convalescent COVID-19. The CDR3 runs from the conserved cysteine through the conserved F or W. The D gene is left open where the match is weak. A clone size is listed for some rows: how often the clone was seen (once, few, many), or a class if it is expanded.

abundance | d_gene | len | j_gene | v_gene | CDR3nt | CDR3aa
once | . | 13 | TRBJ1-6 | TRBV12-3/TRBV12-4 | TGTGCCAGCAGCCTACAGGGCAATTCACCCCTCCACTTT | CASSLQGNSPLHF
. | TRBD1 | 14 | TRBJ1-4 | TRBV7-8 | TGTGCCAGCAGCTACGACAGGGTGGGAGAAAAACTGTTTTTT | CASSYDRVGEKLFF
. | TRBD2 | 15 | TRBJ2-7 | TRBV3-1/TRBV3-2 | TGTGCCAGCAGCCGCACTAGCGGGGGGTCCTACGAGCAGTACTTC | CASSRTSGGSYEQYF
. | . | 14 | TRBJ1-2 | TRBV6-5 | TGTGCCAGCAGTTACTTAGGAGCTAACTATGGCTACACCTTC | CASSYLGANYGYTF
. | TRBD1 | 14 | TRBJ1-1 | TRBV6-5 | TGTGCCAGCAGTTACATGGGACAGCACCCCGAAGCTTTCTTT | CASSYMGQHPEAFF
. | TRBD2 | 15 | TRBJ2-3 | TRBV2 | TGTGCCAGCAGGCCCACTAGCGGCCCTGGGGGTACGCAGTATTTT | CASRPTSGPGGTQYF
. | TRBD1 | 15 | TRBJ1-3 | TRBV23-1 | TGCGCCAGCAATACAGGGGAAGAGTTTGGAAACACCATATATTTT | CASNTGEEFGNTIYF
. | . | 15 | TRBJ1-2 | TRBV6-1 | TGTGCCAGCAGTGAAGCGTCAGGGGCCGGATATGGCTACACCTTC | CASSEASGAGYGYTF
. | TRBD1 | 16 | TRBJ2-7 | TRBV4-2 | TGTGCCAGCAGCCAGGAAACAGGGGGTGGGCCCTACGAGCAGTACTTC | CASSQETGGGPYEQYF
. | TRBD1 | 14 | TRBJ2-3 | TRBV3-1/TRBV3-2 | TGTGCCAGCAGCCCACAGGGGGCGCGGGATACGCAGTATTTT | CASSPQGARDTQYF
. | TRBD1 | 19 | TRBJ1-2 | TRBV6-4 | TGTGCCAGCAGTGACCACTACTACCAGGACAGGGACGCGAACTATGGCTACACCTTC | CASSDHYYQDRDANYGYTF
once | TRBD1 | 13 | TRBJ1-2 | TRBV29-1 | TGCAGCGTTGAGTGGGACAGGGTGAGCGGCTACACCTTC | CSVEWDRVSGYTF
. | . | 13 | TRBJ1-1 | TRBV28 | TGTGCCAGCAGAAGTAGGATCCAGGGTGAAGCTTTCTTT | CASRSRIQGEAFF
once | TRBD2 | 17 | TRBJ2-1 | TRBV19 | TGTGCCAGTAGTATGCCCCGACTAGCGGGGGGACGAAGCGGGCAGTTCTTC | CASSMPRLAGGRSGQFF